Shown below are 14 T cell receptor beta chains from a single sample sequenced in a study of blood T cell repertoires in COVID-19. This table comes from immunoSEQ multiplex PCR, and its TCRdb copy is limited to in-frame clones, with some not included. Seen here are roughly 250,000 clones, approximately 85% observed once, and the top ten hold 0.87%. The specimen was peripheral blood. The source of these receptors is a human donor with COVID-19, enrolled during active disease. The donor label of this sample is uncertain.

The chain joins TRBV7-8 to TRBJ2-7; 7 nucleotides match TRBD2. Per germline, CDR1 SGHVS and CDR2 FQNEAQ. After removal of 0 bases from V and 4 bases from J, the junction contained 12 bases not matched to a gene. The CDR3 length is 17 residues. CDR3 in DNA: TGTGCCAGCAGCTTAGCGGAGAGTATGGGGGGGTTTTACGAGCAGTACTTC. This gives the protein CASSLAESMGGFYEQYF.

The chain carries TRBV7-9 and TRBJ2-6; 8 nucleotides match TRBD1. The V gene's germline CDR1 is SEHNR and CDR2 FQNEAQ (reference sequence). The CDR3 contains 18 residues. J lost 3 bases, V lost 5 bases, and 12 bases had no gene match. The CDR3: CASSLPWTGRFGANVLTF. DNA for the CDR3: TGTGCCAGCAGCCTTCCCTGGACAGGGAGGTTTGGGGCCAACGTCCTGACTTTC.

This clone was detected a few times. The chain carries TRBV19 and TRBJ1-2; perhaps TRBD1 as D (5 bases). The V end was cut by 0 bases, the J end by 4 bases, with 12 bases between. Germline loops: CDR1 LNHDA, CDR2 SQIVND (reference sequence). This CDR3 spans 15 amino acids. CDR3 residues: CASSIERGGSYGYTF. Written as DNA, the CDR3 is TGTGCCAGTAGTATAGAAAGGGGCGGGAGCTATGGCTACACCTTC.

In this sample, this clone turned up a few times. The V gene is TRBV12-3 or TRBV12-4, the J gene TRBJ2-7, with D unclear. Trimming took 2 bases from V and 5 from J, leaving 10 bases between them. The CDR3 consists of 13 residues. DNA of the CDR3: TGTGCCAGCAGTTTATGGAGCGCCAACGAGCAGTACTTC. Translating gives CASSLWSANEQYF.

V gene TRBV2 combines with J gene TRBJ2-7; D is possibly TRBD1 (6 bases). The CDR3 consists of 15 residues. Looked up from germline, CDR1 is SNHLY and CDR2 is FYNNEI. Trimming left V 6 bases short and J 3 bases short, with 18 bases between. The CDR3 nucleotides read TGTGCCAGCAGCGAGGGACATTCTTCTTTCTACGAGCAGTACTTC. Its protein is CASSEGHSSFYEQYF.

This clone was counted once. This chain links TRBV12-3 or TRBV12-4 with TRBJ1-3, with 9 bases identical to TRBD1. The length of the CDR3 is 13 residues. Unmatched junction bases numbered 4, after V lost 5 bases and J lost 8 bases. CDR3 region: CASSTGQGYTIYF. CDR3 coding DNA: TGTGCCAGCAGTACCGGACAGGGGTACACCATATATTTT.

The chain links TRBV19 to TRBJ1-5; possible D gene TRBD1, 6 bases. Germline values: CDR1 LNHDA, CDR2 SQIVND (reference sequence). The CDR3 runs to 16 residues. The V end was cut by 2 bases, the J end by 6 bases, with 17 bases between. The CDR3 here is CASSIQAGARGQPQHF. CDR3 DNA sequence: TGTGCCAGTAGTATACAGGCAGGGGCTCGGGGTCAGCCCCAGCATTTT.

The rearrangement uses TRBV28 and TRBJ1-5; possibly TRBD1 for D (5 bases). From germline, CDR1 is MDHEN and CDR2 SYDVKM. V was pared by 6 bases and J by 2 bases, with 14 bases between. The CDR3 runs 15 residues. The CDR3 spells CASSPGSRGNQPQHF. CDR3 coding DNA: TGTGCCAGCAGCCCAGGGTCTCGGGGCAATCAGCCCCAGCATTTT.

This chain links TRBV6-5 with TRBJ2-7; 7 bases align to TRBD1. Per the germline V gene, CDR1 is MNHEY and CDR2 is SVGAGI. The CDR3 covers 15 residues. The J segment lost 1 base and the V segment lost 7 bases, leaving 10 bases of the junction unmatched. The CDR3 region is CASTRDRDTSYEQYF. The CDR3 DNA reads as TGTGCCAGCACTAGGGACAGAGATACTTCCTACGAGCAGTACTTC.

For this clone: At one end the junction does not follow the germline gene, possibly because of a read error. The rearrangement links TRBV7-7 to TRBJ2-3; weak D call: TRBD2 (6 bases). This CDR3 region has 18 residues. The germline V gene encodes CDR1 SSHAT and CDR2 FNYEAQ (reference sequence). CDR3 DNA sequence: TGTGCTAGCAGCTTAGCCAGCGGGCCCTCCCCCGGGACAGATACGCAGTATTTT. This sequence encodes CASSLASGPSPGTDTQYF.

The V and J genes are TRBV18 and TRBJ1-5; the D is unclear. Germline values: CDR1 KGHSH, CDR2 LQKENI. The CDR3 has 16 residues. With 3 bases removed from V and 6 bases from J, the gap between germline ends came to 18 bases. The CDR3 bases are TGTGCCAGCTCACCTTCGCCAGGACGTAGCGGTCAGCCCCAGCATTTT. The encoded protein is CASSPSPGRSGQPQHF.

This clone was observed a handful of times. The rearrangement joins TRBV10-3 to TRBJ2-7; D is perhaps TRBD1 (5 bases). The CDR3 totals 14 residues. V was clipped by 6 bases and J by 2 bases, with 14 bases between them. Germline loops: CDR1 ENHRY, CDR2 SYGVKD. CDR3 DNA sequence: TGTGCCATCAGGGAACAGGTTCATCCCTACGAGCAGTACTTC. Amino acids: CAIREQVHPYEQYF.

V is TRBV5-8 and J is TRBJ2-5, with 15 positions matching TRBD2. Losses at the gene ends were 0 bases for V and 5 bases for J; bases not matched to a gene: 2. The CDR3 sequence is 16 residues long. CDR1 is SGHTS and CDR2 is YDEGEE in the germline V gene. Written as DNA, the CDR3 is TGTGCCAGCAGCTTGGGGACTAGCGGGAGGGTGGAGACCCAGTACTTC. This encodes CASSLGTSGRVETQYF.

J is TRBJ1-5 and V is TRBV7-8; the D gene is possibly TRBD1 (5 bases). CDR3 size: 13 residues. Germline loops: CDR1 SGHVS, CDR2 FQNEAQ. With 7 bases removed from V and 5 bases from J, the gap between germline ends came to 12 bases. CDR3 sequence reads: CASTPGPDQPQHF. Written as DNA, the CDR3 is TGTGCCAGCACCCCAGGGCCCGATCAGCCCCAGCATTTT.